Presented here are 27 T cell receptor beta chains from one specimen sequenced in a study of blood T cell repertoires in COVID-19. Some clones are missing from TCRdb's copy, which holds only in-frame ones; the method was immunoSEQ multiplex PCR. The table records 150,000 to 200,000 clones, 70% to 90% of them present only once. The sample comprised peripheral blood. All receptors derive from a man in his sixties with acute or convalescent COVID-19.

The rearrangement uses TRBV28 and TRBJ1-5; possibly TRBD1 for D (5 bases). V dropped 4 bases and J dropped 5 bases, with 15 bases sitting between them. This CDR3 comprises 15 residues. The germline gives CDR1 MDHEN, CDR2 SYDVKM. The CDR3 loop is CASSSTGGGYQPQHF. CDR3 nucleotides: TGTGCCAGCAGTTCGACCGGGGGGGGTTATCAGCCCCAGCATTTT.

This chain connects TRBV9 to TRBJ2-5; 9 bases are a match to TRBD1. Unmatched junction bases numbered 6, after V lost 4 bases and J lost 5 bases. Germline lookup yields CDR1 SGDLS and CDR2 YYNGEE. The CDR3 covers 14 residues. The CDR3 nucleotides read TGTGCCAGCAGCCCCCGACAGGGGGTCGAGACCCAGTACTTC. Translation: CASSPRQGVETQYF.

The CDR3 is CASSFPDGMGGGYTF. In DNA form, the CDR3 reads TGTGCCAGCAGTTTCCCGGACGGAATGGGGGGAGGCTACACCTTC. This chain links TRBV28 with TRBJ1-2, with a weak D call TRBD1 (5 bases). CDR1 and CDR2 (germline): MDHEN, SYDVKM. V was trimmed by 3 bases and J by 8 bases, leaving 19 bases between them. The CDR3 is made up of 15 amino acids.

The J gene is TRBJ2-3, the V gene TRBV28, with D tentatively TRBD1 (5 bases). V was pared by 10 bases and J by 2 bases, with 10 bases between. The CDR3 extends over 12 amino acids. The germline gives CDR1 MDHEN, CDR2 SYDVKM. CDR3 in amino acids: CATKGHTDTQYF. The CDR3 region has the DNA TGTGCCACCAAAGGACACACAGATACGCAGTATTTT.

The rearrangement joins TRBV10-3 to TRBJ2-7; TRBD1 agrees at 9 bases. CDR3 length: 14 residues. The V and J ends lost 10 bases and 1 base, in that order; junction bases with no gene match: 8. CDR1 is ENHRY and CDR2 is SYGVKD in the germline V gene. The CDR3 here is CATSQGAGSYEQYF. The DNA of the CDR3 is TGTGCCACATCACAGGGGGCGGGGTCCTACGAGCAGTACTTC.

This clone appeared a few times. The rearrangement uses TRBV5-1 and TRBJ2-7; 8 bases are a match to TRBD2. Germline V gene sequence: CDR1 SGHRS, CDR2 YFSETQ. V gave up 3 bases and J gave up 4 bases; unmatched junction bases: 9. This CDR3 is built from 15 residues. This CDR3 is CASSSTSGKWYEQYF. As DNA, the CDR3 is TGCGCCAGCAGCTCCACTAGCGGCAAGTGGTACGAGCAGTACTTC.

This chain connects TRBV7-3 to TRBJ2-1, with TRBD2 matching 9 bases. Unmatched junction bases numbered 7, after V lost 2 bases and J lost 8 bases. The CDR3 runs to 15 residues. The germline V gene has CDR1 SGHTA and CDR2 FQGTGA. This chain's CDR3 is CASSLVAGVGYEQFF. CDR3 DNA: TGTGCCAGCAGCTTAGTAGCGGGAGTAGGCTATGAGCAGTTCTTC. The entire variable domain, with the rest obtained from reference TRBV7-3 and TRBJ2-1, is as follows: GAGVSQTPSNKVTEKGKYVELRCDPISGHTALYWYRQSLGQGPEFLIYFQGTGAADDSGLPNDRFFAVRPEGSVSTLKIQRTERGDSAVYLCASSLVAGVGYEQFFGPGTRLTVL.

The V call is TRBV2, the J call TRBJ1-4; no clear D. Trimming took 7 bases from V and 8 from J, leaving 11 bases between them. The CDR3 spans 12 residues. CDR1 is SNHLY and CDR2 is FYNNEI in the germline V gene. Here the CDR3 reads CASTGDHEKLFF. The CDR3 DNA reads TGTGCCAGCACCGGGGATCACGAAAAACTGTTTTTT.

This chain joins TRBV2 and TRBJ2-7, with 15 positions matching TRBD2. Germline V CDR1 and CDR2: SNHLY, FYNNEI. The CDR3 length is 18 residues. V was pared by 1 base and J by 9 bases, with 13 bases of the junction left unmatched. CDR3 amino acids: CASSEVQLGLAGGGAQYF. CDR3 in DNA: TGTGCCAGCAGTGAAGTGCAACTGGGACTAGCGGGAGGAGGGGCGCAGTACTTC.

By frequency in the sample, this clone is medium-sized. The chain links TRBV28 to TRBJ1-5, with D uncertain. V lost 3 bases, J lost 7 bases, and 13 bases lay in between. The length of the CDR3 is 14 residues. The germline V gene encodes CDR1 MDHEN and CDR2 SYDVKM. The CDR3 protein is CASSFLGSGQPQHF. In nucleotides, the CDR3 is TGTGCCAGCAGTTTCTTAGGCTCGGGGCAGCCCCAGCATTTT.

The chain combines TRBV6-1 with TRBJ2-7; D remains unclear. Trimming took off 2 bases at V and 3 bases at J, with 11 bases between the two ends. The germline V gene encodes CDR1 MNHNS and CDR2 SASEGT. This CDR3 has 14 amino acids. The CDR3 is CASSESYNLYEQYF. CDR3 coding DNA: TGTGCCAGCAGTGAAAGTTACAACCTCTACGAGCAGTACTTC.

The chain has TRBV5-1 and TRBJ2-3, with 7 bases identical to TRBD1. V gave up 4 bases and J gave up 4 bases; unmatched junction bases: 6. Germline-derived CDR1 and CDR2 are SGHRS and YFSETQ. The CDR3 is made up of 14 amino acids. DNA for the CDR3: TGCGCCAGCAGCCCGACAGGGAGTGCAGATACGCAGTATTTT. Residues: CASSPTGSADTQYF. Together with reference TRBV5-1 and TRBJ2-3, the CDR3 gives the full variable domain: KAGVTQTPRYLIKTRGQQVTLSCSPISGHRSVSWYQQTPGQGLQFLFEYFSETQRNKGNFPGRFSGRQFSNSRSEMNVSTLELGDSALYLCASSPTGSADTQYFGPGTRLTVL.

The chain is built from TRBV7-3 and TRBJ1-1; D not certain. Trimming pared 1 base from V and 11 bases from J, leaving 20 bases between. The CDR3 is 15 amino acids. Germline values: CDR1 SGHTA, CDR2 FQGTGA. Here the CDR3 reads CASSLRRARETAAFF. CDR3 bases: TGTGCCAGCAGCTTAAGGAGGGCGCGGGAGACGGCCGCTTTCTTT.

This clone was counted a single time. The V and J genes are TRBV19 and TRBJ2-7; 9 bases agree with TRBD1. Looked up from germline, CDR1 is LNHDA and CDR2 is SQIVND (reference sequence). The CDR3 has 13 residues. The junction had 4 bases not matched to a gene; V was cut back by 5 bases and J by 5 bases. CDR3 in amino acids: CASSDTGGHEQYF. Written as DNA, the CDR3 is TGTGCCAGTAGTGATACAGGGGGCCACGAGCAGTACTTC.

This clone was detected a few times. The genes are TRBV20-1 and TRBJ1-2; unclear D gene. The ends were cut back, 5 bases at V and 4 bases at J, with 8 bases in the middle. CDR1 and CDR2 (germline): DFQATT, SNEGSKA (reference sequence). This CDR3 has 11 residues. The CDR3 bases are TGCAGTGCTCCCCGAGGCTATGGCTACACCTTC. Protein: CSAPRGYGYTF.

CDR3: CSVGRGQSTLRAFF. The CDR3 DNA is TGCAGCGTTGGGCGGGGACAGTCTACCTTGAGAGCTTTCTTT. This rearrangement joins TRBV29-1 to TRBJ1-1; 7 nucleotides match TRBD1. Trimming removed 4 bases from V and 10 bases from J; junction bases left unmatched: 15. The CDR3 extends over 14 amino acids. Looked up from germline, CDR1 is SQVTM and CDR2 is ANQGSEA.

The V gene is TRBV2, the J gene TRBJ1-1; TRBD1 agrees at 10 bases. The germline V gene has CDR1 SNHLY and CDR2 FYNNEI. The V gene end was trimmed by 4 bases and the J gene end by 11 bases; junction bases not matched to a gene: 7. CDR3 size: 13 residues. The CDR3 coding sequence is TGTGCCAGCAGTGGGGGACAGGGGATTGAGGCTTTCTTT. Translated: CASSGGQGIEAFF.

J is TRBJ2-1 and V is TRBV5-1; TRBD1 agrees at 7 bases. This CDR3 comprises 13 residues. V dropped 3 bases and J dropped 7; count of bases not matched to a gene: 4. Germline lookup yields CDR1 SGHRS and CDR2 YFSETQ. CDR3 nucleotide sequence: TGCGCCAGCAGCTCCTACAGGGGAAATGAGCAGTTCTTC. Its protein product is CASSSYRGNEQFF.

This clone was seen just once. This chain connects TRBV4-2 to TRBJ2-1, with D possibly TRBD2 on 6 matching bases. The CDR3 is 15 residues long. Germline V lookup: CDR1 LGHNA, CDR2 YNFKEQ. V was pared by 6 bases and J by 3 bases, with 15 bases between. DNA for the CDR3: TGTGCCAGCAGGGGACTCCTTGGGGTCTACAATGAGCAGTTCTTC. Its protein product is CASRGLLGVYNEQFF.

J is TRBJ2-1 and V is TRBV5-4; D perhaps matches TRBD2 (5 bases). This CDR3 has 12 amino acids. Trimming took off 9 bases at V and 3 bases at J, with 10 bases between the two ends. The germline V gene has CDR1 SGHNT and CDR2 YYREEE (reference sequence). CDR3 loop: CAMRSGYNEQFF. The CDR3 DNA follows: TGTGCCATGAGAAGCGGCTACAATGAGCAGTTCTTC. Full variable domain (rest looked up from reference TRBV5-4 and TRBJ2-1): ETGVTQSPTHLIKTRGQQVTLRCSSQSGHNTVSWYQQALGQGPQFIFQYYREEENGRGNFPPRFSGLQFPNYSSELNVNALELDDSALYLCAMRSGYNEQFFGPGTRLTVL.

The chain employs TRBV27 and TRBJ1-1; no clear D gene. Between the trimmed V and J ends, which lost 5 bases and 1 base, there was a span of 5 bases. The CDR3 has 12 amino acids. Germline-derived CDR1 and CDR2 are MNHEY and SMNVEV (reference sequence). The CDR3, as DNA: TGTGCCAGCAGTCCGCGGAACACTGAAGCTTTCTTT. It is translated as CASSPRNTEAFF.

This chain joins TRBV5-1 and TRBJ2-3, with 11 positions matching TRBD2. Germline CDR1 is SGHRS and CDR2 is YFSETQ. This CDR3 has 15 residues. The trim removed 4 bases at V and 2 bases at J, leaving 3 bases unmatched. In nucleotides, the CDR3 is TGCGCCAGCAGCCGGACTAGCGGGTTCACAGATACGCAGTATTTT. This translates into CASSRTSGFTDTQYF.

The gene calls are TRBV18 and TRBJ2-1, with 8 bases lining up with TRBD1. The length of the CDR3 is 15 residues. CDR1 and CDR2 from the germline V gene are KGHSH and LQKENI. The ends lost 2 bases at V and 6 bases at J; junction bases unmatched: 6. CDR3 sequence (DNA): TGTGCCAGCTCACCATCCAGGGGGCATGTCAATGAGCAGTTCTTC. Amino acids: CASSPSRGHVNEQFF.

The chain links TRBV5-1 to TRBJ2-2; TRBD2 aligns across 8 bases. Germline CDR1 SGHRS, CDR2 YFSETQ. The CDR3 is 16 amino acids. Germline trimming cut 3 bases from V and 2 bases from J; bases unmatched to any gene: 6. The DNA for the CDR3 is TGCGCCAGCAGCTACCTAGCGGGCACTAACACCGGGGAGCTGTTTTTT. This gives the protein CASSYLAGTNTGELFF.

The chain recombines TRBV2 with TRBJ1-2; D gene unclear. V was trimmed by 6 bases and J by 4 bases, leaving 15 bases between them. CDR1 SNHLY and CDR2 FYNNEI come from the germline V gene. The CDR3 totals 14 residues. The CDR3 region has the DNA TGTGCCAGCAGCGATACCCCTACGGGCTATGGCTACACCTTC. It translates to CASSDTPTGYGYTF.

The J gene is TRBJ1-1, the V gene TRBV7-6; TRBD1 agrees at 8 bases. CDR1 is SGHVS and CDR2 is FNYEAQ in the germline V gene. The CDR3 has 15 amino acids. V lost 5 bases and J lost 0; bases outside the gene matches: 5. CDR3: CASSPWTGMNTEAFF. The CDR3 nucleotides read TGTGCCAGCAGCCCTTGGACAGGGATGAACACTGAAGCTTTCTTT.

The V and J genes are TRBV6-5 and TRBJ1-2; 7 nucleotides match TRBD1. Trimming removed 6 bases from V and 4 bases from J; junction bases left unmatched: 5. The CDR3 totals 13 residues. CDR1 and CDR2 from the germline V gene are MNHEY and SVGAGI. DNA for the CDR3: TGTGCCAGCAGCGCCGACAGGGTCTATGGCTACACCTTC. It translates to CASSADRVYGYTF.